This T cell receptor beta chain was obtained from a study of T-cell memory formation after mild COVID-19. This clonotype was counted ten times or more. Its cognate antigen is unknown. General study results and limits: Later expanders leaned toward CD4+, whereas clones contracting from day 15 to 85 were balanced CD4/CD8. Confirmation of SARS-CoV-2 specificity was lacking for second-wave clones peaking day 37.

TCRdb fed the 5' RACE reads into MiXCR, producing one record per CDR3 protein. In the table there are about 470,000 distinct CDR3 sequences, roughly 18% of which are singletons. This CDR3 comprises 16 residues. Per germline, CDR1 SEHNR and CDR2 FQNEAQ (reference sequence). V shed 0 bases and J shed 9 bases, with 18 bases lying between them. The receptor was isolated from an adult woman who had mild COVID-19 (a few samples of this study predate the infection). Cell type and time point are not known. Source material: PBMCs or a T cell subset sorted from them (not recorded which). The rearrangement joins TRBV7-9 to TRBJ2-4; D is possibly TRBD2 (5 bases). This CDR3 reads CASSLAITREEGIQYF. CDR3 in DNA: TGTGCCAGCAGCTTAGCGATCACCCGGGAAGAAGGCATTCAGTACTTC.